A single sample is the source of the 10 T cell receptor beta chains below, sequenced in a study of shared clonotypes between healthy human individuals (dated by TCRdb to between 2020 and 2021). To prepare the library, the immunoSEQ multiplex PCR assay was applied. TCRdb retrieved this table from immuneACCESS and kept in-frame rearrangements only. Not all clones are present; in checked studies, unresolved V genes account for under half, and no reason is known for the remainder. The sample table records roughly 680,000 clones; 72% of these occur just once. In total, the top ten clones hold approximately 2% of the sample. The specimen sequenced was memory CD4+ T cells sorted from blood. Reading the label with the study, this specimen's cell subset or site is: CD45RA-negative fraction. The receptor source for this set is a woman aged 25 to 45 in good health.

The V call is TRBV18, the J call TRBJ1-1, with no clear D. CDR3 length equals 13 residues. The V gene lost 3 bases and the J gene lost 3 bases, with 8 bases spanning the gap. Germline CDR1 is KGHSH and CDR2 is LQKENI. CDR3 sequence (DNA): TGTGCCAGCTCACCCCTGATGGACACTGAAGCTTTCTTT. Its translation is CASSPLMDTEAFF.

A single count supports this clone. The V gene is TRBV6-6, the J gene TRBJ2-2; 7 positions agree with TRBD1. Germline CDR1 is MNHNY and CDR2 is SVGAGI (reference sequence). V shed 8 bases and J 3 bases; nucleotides not matched to a gene: 3. There are 13 residues in the CDR3. The CDR3 loop is CASGTDYTGELFF. For the CDR3, the DNA is TGTGCCAGCGGGACAGACTACACCGGGGAGCTGTTTTTT.

This chain connects TRBV11-2 to TRBJ2-1; 13 nucleotides line up with TRBD2. From germline, CDR1 is SGHAT and CDR2 FQNNGV. This CDR3 spans 17 amino acids. Trimming cost V 5 bases and J 6 bases; bases outside gene matches: 10. The CDR3 spells CASSPRSTSGRRNEQFF. The DNA of the CDR3 is TGTGCCAGCAGCCCGCGCTCGACTAGCGGGAGGCGCAATGAGCAGTTCTTC.

The V and J genes are TRBV18 and TRBJ2-1; TRBD1 agrees at 10 bases. Unmatched junction bases numbered 6, after V lost 6 bases and J lost 4 bases. Germline V CDR1 and CDR2: KGHSH, LQKENI. This CDR3 comprises 15 residues. DNA of the CDR3: TGTGCCAGCTCCCCAGGACAGGGGGATTACAATGAGCAGTTCTTC. It translates to CASSPGQGDYNEQFF.

CDR3 sequence reads: CASRPSGRTETQYF. CDR3 DNA: TGTGCCAGCAGACCAAGCGGGAGAACGGAGACCCAGTACTTC. J is TRBJ2-5 and V is TRBV27, with 8 bases lining up with TRBD2. CDR1 MNHEY and CDR2 SMNVEV come from the germline V gene (reference sequence). CDR3 length equals 14 residues. V lost 6 bases and J lost 5; bases outside the gene matches: 8.

The chain has TRBV7-9 and TRBJ2-2; D is unresolved. Deletions cut 4 bases from V and 8 bases from J, with 20 bases between. The CDR3 is made up of 16 amino acids. In germline, CDR1 is SEHNR, CDR2 FQNEAQ (reference sequence). In DNA form, the CDR3 reads TGTGCCAGCAGCTCCGGCGACAACGCGTTAAGGGGGGAGCTGTTTTTT. The encoded protein is CASSSGDNALRGELFF.

The chain joins TRBV19 to TRBJ2-1; 10 bases match TRBD2. CDR3 length equals 15 residues. The germline V gene has CDR1 LNHDA and CDR2 SQIVND (reference sequence). J was trimmed by 7 bases and V by 4 bases; bases with no gene match: 7. The CDR3 bases are TGTGCCAGTAGTAATCTAGCGGGAGTGAGGAATGAGCAGTTCTTC. Its translation is CASSNLAGVRNEQFF.

The chain recombines TRBV11-3 with TRBJ2-7; perhaps TRBD1 as D (6 bases). In germline, CDR1 is SGHNT, CDR2 YENEEA. Trimming took off 9 bases at V and 0 bases at J, with 15 bases between the two ends. This CDR3 is built from 14 residues. The CDR3: CARNILDSSYEQYF. The CDR3 nucleotides read TGTGCCAGGAATATCTTGGACAGCTCCTACGAGCAGTACTTC.

This sequence joins TRBV25-1 and TRBJ2-1; unclear D gene. The CDR3 extends over 17 amino acids. Per germline, CDR1 MGHDK and CDR2 SYGVNS. Trimming cost V 1 base and J 0 bases, with 13 bases left between them. Written as DNA, the CDR3 is TGTGCCAGCAGTGAATCGGATAGACCGAGCTCCTACAATGAGCAGTTCTTC. This encodes CASSESDRPSSYNEQFF.

This clone was seen ten or more times. Other DNA variants within this sample encode the same CDR3. In DNA form, the CDR3 reads TGTGCCAGCAGCCTTGTGAACACTGAAGCTTTCTTT. As protein: CASSLVNTEAFF. The chain has TRBV6-1 and TRBJ1-1, with D unresolved. V lost 6 bases, J lost 0 bases, and 5 bases lay in between. There are 12 residues in the CDR3. CDR1 MNHNS and CDR2 SASEGT come from the germline V gene.